A selection of T cell receptor beta chains follows, all from one sample in a study of T cell responses to AZD1222 COVID-19 vaccine. Produced via immunoSEQ multiplex PCR; TCRdb's table is partial and in-frame only. The repertoire has under 110,000 clones, 87% of them found once; the top ten carry more than 15%. The source was peripheral blood, collected on day 0 of AZD1222 vaccination. The receptors stem from an adult in good health. Both conserved end residues are trimmed from each CDR3.

v_gene: TRBV10-3
j_gene: TRBJ1-1
len: 14
CDR3aa: AITEEGSVPVAEAF

v_gene: TRBV5-1
j_gene: TRBJ2-5
len: 10
CDR3aa: ASSDGRETQY

v_gene: TRBV2
j_gene: TRBJ2-7
len: 15
CDR3aa: ASSEALRLIGRYEQY

v_gene: TRBV29-1
j_gene: TRBJ1-1
len: 12
CDR3aa: SLAEGAANTEAF

v_gene: TRBV5-1
j_gene: TRBJ2-5
len: 12
CDR3aa: ASSFRELRETQY

v_gene: TRBV10-3
j_gene: TRBJ2-5
len: 9
CDR3aa: AISETETQY

v_gene: TRBV7-9
j_gene: TRBJ2-2
len: 12
CDR3aa: ASSPRLNTGELF

v_gene: TRBV11-3
j_gene: TRBJ2-3
len: 13
CDR3aa: ASSPTGSRTDTQY

v_gene: TRBV3-1/TRBV3-2
j_gene: TRBJ2-1
len: 10
CDR3aa: ASRRGYNEQF

v_gene: TRBV23-1
j_gene: TRBJ1-1
len: 14
CDR3aa: ASSPHCQGIYTEAF

v_gene: TRBV5-1
j_gene: TRBJ2-5
len: 18
CDR3aa: ASSFHEPGLAGGPRETQY

v_gene: TRBV3-1/TRBV3-2
j_gene: TRBJ1-2
len: 11
CDR3aa: ASSQEAVYGYT

v_gene: TRBV4-1
j_gene: TRBJ2-7
len: 13
CDR3aa: ASSQEGSGRLEQY

v_gene: TRBV7-9
j_gene: TRBJ1-4
len: 13
CDR3aa: ASSGGLATNEKLF